This is a list of T cell receptor beta chains from one sample in a study of blood T cell repertoires in COVID-19. Produced via immunoSEQ multiplex PCR; TCRdb's table is partial and in-frame only. Here the sample spans about 100,000 clones, around 85% being singletons. The sample taken for sequencing was peripheral blood. The receptors were sampled from a man in his fifties with active or convalescent COVID-19. Both conserved end residues are part of each CDR3. A D gene is named only where the DNA matches it firmly. For some rows the clone size is stated as once, few or many, or as a class when expanded; others skip it.

J,V,size,D,DNA,CDR3
TRBJ1-4,TRBV27,-,-,TGTGCCAGCCGGTTTCGGGGGGAAAAACTGTTTTTT,CASRFRGEKLFF
TRBJ1-2,TRBV3-1/TRBV3-2,-,-,TGTGCCAGCAGCCAAGAACTCCTCTATGGCTACACCTTC,CASSQELLYGYTF
TRBJ2-7,TRBV9,-,TRBD2,TGTGCCAGCAGCGTAGTGGGGGGGACCTACGAGCAGTACTTC,CASSVVGGTYEQYF
TRBJ1-2,TRBV2,-,TRBD1,TGTGCCAGCCGACAGGGGGGGGTCGGCTACACCTTC,CASRQGGVGYTF
TRBJ1-2,TRBV9,-,-,TGTGCCAGCAGCGCCTACTCCTCTCATGGGGCGGAAGGCTACACCTTC,CASSAYSSHGAEGYTF
TRBJ1-5,TRBV19,-,-,TGTGCCAGTAGTATGGGAGGGTATAGCAATCAGCCCCAGCATTTT,CASSMGGYSNQPQHF
TRBJ2-7,TRBV3-1/TRBV3-2,-,TRBD1,TGTGCCAGCAGCCAGGACAGGTTCTACGAGCAGTACTTC,CASSQDRFYEQYF
TRBJ1-2,TRBV5-3,-,-,TGTGCCAGAAGCGGGCACTGTAGCGGCTATGGCTACACCTTC,CARSGHCSGYGYTF
TRBJ2-1,TRBV10-3,-,TRBD2,TGTGCCATCAGCGGGACTAGCGATTCCTACAATGAGCAGTTCTTC,CAISGTSDSYNEQFF
TRBJ1-6,TRBV30,-,-,TGTGCCTGGGCTAATAATTCACCCCTCCACTTT,CAWANNSPLHF
TRBJ1-2,TRBV6-5,-,-,TGTGCCAGCCGGAACTATGGCTACACCTTC,CASRNYGYTF
TRBJ1-1,TRBV3-1/TRBV3-2,-,-,TGTGCCAGCAGCGACTCAACATCGCAGCCTAGCACTGAAGCTTTCTTT,CASSDSTSQPSTEAFF
TRBJ2-5,TRBV7-2,once,-,TGTGCCAGCGGCCCCAGGAGGGGCCAAGAGACCCAGTACTTC,CASGPRRGQETQYF
TRBJ2-3,TRBV6-2/TRBV6-3,-,-,TGTGCCAGCAGTTCGACTTACAGCACAGATACGCAGTATTTT,CASSSTYSTDTQYF
TRBJ1-3,TRBV5-1,-,-,TGCGCCAGCAGCTTACAGGACTCTGGAAACACCATATATTTT,CASSLQDSGNTIYF
TRBJ2-2,TRBV9,-,-,TGTGCCAGCAGCGTAGCGACAGGACGGGTCACCGGGGAGCTGTTTTTT,CASSVATGRVTGELFF
TRBJ2-4,TRBV18,-,-,TGTGCCAGCTCACCATCTGCAGGCCAAGGAGGTCAGTACTTC,CASSPSAGQGGQYF
TRBJ1-2,TRBV7-9,-,-,TGTGCCAGCAGCACCGAAAGCAGGGGAAACTATGGCTACACCTTC,CASSTESRGNYGYTF
TRBJ1-1,TRBV5-1,-,-,TGCGCCAGCAGCTTGGTGGAGGGTATGAACACTGAAGCTTTCTTT,CASSLVEGMNTEAFF
TRBJ2-7,TRBV2,-,TRBD1,TGTGCCAGCAGTGGGACAGGAGGCCGACACGAGCAGTACTTC,CASSGTGGRHEQYF
TRBJ1-2,TRBV30,-,-,TGTGCCTGGGAACCTGGGGGGGTAGATGGCTACACCTTC,CAWEPGGVDGYTF
TRBJ2-7,TRBV6-5,-,TRBD1,TGTGCCACCCTTCCAGGAACAGGGGGCAACGAGCAGTACTTC,CATLPGTGGNEQYF
TRBJ1-2,TRBV24-1,-,-,TGTGCCACCCACAAAGGACAGCCACCAGCTAACTATGGCTACACCTTC,CATHKGQPPANYGYTF
TRBJ1-2,TRBV7-3,-,TRBD1,TGTGCCAGCAGCTTATCTGGGACAGGCTATGGCTACACCTTC,CASSLSGTGYGYTF
TRBJ1-1,TRBV5-4,-,-,TGTGCCAGCAGCTTGGTCAGGGACATGAACACTGAAGCTTTCTTT,CASSLVRDMNTEAFF
TRBJ2-3,TRBV9,-,TRBD2,TGTGCCAGCAGCCCAGGGACTAGCGCCGGGCCAGATACGCAGTATTTT,CASSPGTSAGPDTQYF
TRBJ2-1,TRBV11-3,-,-,TGTGCCAGCAGCACGGGGACTAGGGGGCGTGAGCAGTTCTTC,CASSTGTRGREQFF
TRBJ2-7,TRBV19,-,-,TGTGCCAGTGGCAGGGGGGCCTACGAGCAGTACTTC,CASGRGAYEQYF
TRBJ2-1,TRBV9,many,-,TGTGCCAGCAGCCCCGCGGGAAACCCTCGAGGATCTGAGCAGTTCTTC,CASSPAGNPRGSEQFF
TRBJ1-2,TRBV19,-,-,TGTGCCAGTAGTATCCTTGCTGGAGGACGGGCTAACTATGGCTACACCTTC,CASSILAGGRANYGYTF
TRBJ1-6,TRBV10-1,-,TRBD1,TGCGCCAGCAGCCCCGGGACAGGTCATTCACCCCTCCACTTT,CASSPGTGHSPLHF
TRBJ1-4,TRBV9,-,-,TGTGCCAGCAGCGTAGGGTTGGAGAGGAATGAAAAACTGTTTTTT,CASSVGLERNEKLFF
TRBJ1-5,TRBV4-1,few,-,TGCGCCAGCAGCCAAGATCGAGGCCCGACGCCCCAGCATTTT,CASSQDRGPTPQHF
TRBJ2-7,TRBV9,-,TRBD1,TGTGCCAGCAGTGAGACAGGGTCTTACGAGCAGTACTTC,CASSETGSYEQYF
TRBJ2-5,TRBV28,once,TRBD2,TGTGCCAGCAGTTTACAGCGGGGTAGGCAAGAGACCCAGTACTTC,CASSLQRGRQETQYF
TRBJ2-1,TRBV29-1,-,TRBD2,TGCAGCGTTGAAGGCGGGAGGCCCCTCTACAATGAGCAGTTCTTC,CSVEGGRPLYNEQFF
TRBJ2-3,TRBV24-1,-,TRBD1,TGTGCCACCAGTGATTTTGGCAGGGGGTTGGTTGCAGATACGCAGTATTTT,CATSDFGRGLVADTQYF
TRBJ1-4,TRBV28,-,-,TGTGCCAGCAGTGCCATTTGGGGCCCTAATGAAAAACTGTTTTTT,CASSAIWGPNEKLFF
TRBJ1-1,TRBV9,-,-,TGTGCCAGCAGCGTAGTGGCAACGAACACTGAAGCTTTCTTT,CASSVVATNTEAFF
TRBJ2-7,TRBV27,-,-,TGTGCCAGCAGTTTAACTCCGTCAAGGAGCTCCTACGAGCAGTACTTC,CASSLTPSRSSYEQYF
TRBJ2-3,TRBV6-1,-,-,TGTGCCAGCAGTGAATACTCGGGTACGCAGTATTTT,CASSEYSGTQYF
TRBJ2-7,TRBV9,-,-,TGTGCCAGCAGCCCAACCGGGGAAATAGAGCAGTACTTC,CASSPTGEIEQYF
TRBJ2-7,TRBV11-3,-,TRBD1,TGTGCCAGCAGCTACGGACAGGGATTGACCTACGAGCAGTACTTC,CASSYGQGLTYEQYF
TRBJ1-5,TRBV27,-,-,TGTGCCAGCAGTTTTACAGATAGCAATCAGCCCCAGCATTTT,CASSFTDSNQPQHF
TRBJ1-5,TRBV19,-,TRBD1,TGTGCCAGTAGTGACAGGGGTTTTAGAAGCAATCAGCCCCAGCATTTT,CASSDRGFRSNQPQHF
TRBJ2-7,TRBV23-1,-,-,TGCGCCAGCAGTCATCAACGGGAAATCCACGAGCAGTACTTC,CASSHQREIHEQYF
TRBJ2-1,TRBV5-1,once,TRBD2,TGCGCCAGCAGCTTGGTCGGGAGGGCCGACAATGAGCAGTTCTTC,CASSLVGRADNEQFF
TRBJ2-1,TRBV5-5,-,TRBD2,TGTGCCAGCAGCTTTAGCGGGAGGGCCAAGAATGAGCAGTTCTTC,CASSFSGRAKNEQFF
TRBJ1-2,TRBV14,-,-,TGTGCCAGCAGCCATAGCAACTCTGTCACTAGCTACACCTTC,CASSHSNSVTSYTF
TRBJ2-7,TRBV7-6,-,TRBD1,TGTGCCAGCGGCGTCGCGGGACAGGGGTCCTACGAGCAGTACTTC,CASGVAGQGSYEQYF
TRBJ2-7,TRBV28,few,-,TGTGCCAGCAGTCCGGACACCGGCTCCTACGAGCAGTACTTC,CASSPDTGSYEQYF
TRBJ2-7,TRBV5-1,few,TRBD2,TGCGCCAGCAGCTTGGCTAGCGGGAGTTCGCCCTACGAGCAGTACTTC,CASSLASGSSPYEQYF
TRBJ2-5,TRBV6-1,-,TRBD1,TGTGCCAGCAGTGAAGCCGGGACAGGGGGCGGGGAGACCCAGTACTTC,CASSEAGTGGGETQYF
TRBJ1-4,TRBV7-9,-,-,TGTGCCAGCAGTAGGGGGAATGAAAAACTGTTTTTT,CASSRGNEKLFF